This T cell receptor beta chain was documented in a study of shared clonotypes between healthy human individuals. CDR3 length: 15 amino acids. CDR1 is SGHVS and CDR2 is FQNEAQ in the germline V gene. V dropped 1 base and J dropped 4 bases, with 10 bases sitting between them. TCRdb keeps only in-frame clones here, not all; method: immunoSEQ multiplex PCR. The repertoire holds hundreds of thousands of clones, with more than 70% as singletons. The specimen was memory CD4+ T cells sorted from blood. Subset denoted: CD45RA-negative fraction. V usage is TRBV7-8 and J usage is TRBJ1-4; no reliable D call. This receptor was taken from a woman aged 25-40 years in good health. For the CDR3, the DNA is TGTGCCAGCAGCTTAGTAGGGTCAAGTAATGAAAAACTGTTTTTT. It yields the protein CASSLVGSSNEKLFF.